These T cell receptor beta chains were read from a single sample in a study of cytomegalovirus exposure and HLA in healthy donors. Clones were read by immunoSEQ multiplex PCR, and TCRdb kept only the in-frame ones, dropping some. The table has some 250,000 clones, about 86% seen once; the top ten hold 0.95% to 1.5%. Specimen: PBMCs. Receptors originate from a woman in her twenties or thirties in good health and CMV-seropositive. CDR3s include the opening cysteine and the closing phenylalanine or tryptophan. Each record gives: D gene, J gene, clone size, V gene, CDR3 DNA, CDR3 protein. D genes are given only for firm matches. Size is stated for part of the rows, as once, few or many counts, or as a class when the clone is expanded.

>-|TRBJ2-7|once|TRBV6-5
TGTGCCAGCAGCGAGCTACAGGGCCACGAGCAGTACTTC
CASSELQGHEQYF
>-|TRBJ1-1|-|TRBV7-3
TGTGCCAGCAGCGCGGACTCGGACACTGAAGCTTTCTTT
CASSADSDTEAFF
>TRBD2|TRBJ2-1|-|TRBV5-1
TGCGCCAGCAGCACGGGACTAGCGGGAATAGGGTCCTACAATGAGCAGTTCTTC
CASSTGLAGIGSYNEQFF
>-|TRBJ2-1|many|TRBV12-5
TGTGCTAGTGGGGAGTTCGGTTCCTACAATGAGCAGTTCTTC
CASGEFGSYNEQFF
>TRBD1|TRBJ1-2|-|TRBV9
TGTGCCAGCACCAAACAGGGGCCTTCTAACTATGGCTACACCTTC
CASTKQGPSNYGYTF
>-|TRBJ1-5|-|TRBV7-9
TGTGCCAGCAGCTTAGGGCTCGATCAGCCCCAGCATTTT
CASSLGLDQPQHF
>TRBD2|TRBJ2-2|-|TRBV27
TGTGCCAGCAGTCCAAGGGGACTAGCGGGAGAAGGCACCGGGGAGCTGTTTTTT
CASSPRGLAGEGTGELFF
>TRBD1|TRBJ2-1|once|TRBV27
TGTGCCAGCAGTTTATCCTCGGGACAGGTTTCCGATGAGCAGTTCTTC
CASSLSSGQVSDEQFF
>TRBD1|TRBJ2-7|-|TRBV19
TGTGCCAGTAGTATCCAAGAAGGGACAGGGCAGTACTTC
CASSIQEGTGQYF
>-|TRBJ1-2|-|TRBV28
TGTGCCAGCGGCTACCACGCGGTTAAAACAGGGATTTATGGCTACACCTTC
CASGYHAVKTGIYGYTF
>TRBD1|TRBJ2-7|-|TRBV28
TGTGCCAGCAGTTCGACAGGGGGCTACGAGCAGTACTTC
CASSSTGGYEQYF
>-|TRBJ1-2|many|TRBV15
TGTGCCACCAGCCCCGACAGGAACTATGGCTACACCTTC
CATSPDRNYGYTF
>TRBD1|TRBJ1-5|-|TRBV18
TGTGCCAGCTCACCATCGACAGGGGAATATCAGCCCCAGCATTTT
CASSPSTGEYQPQHF
>TRBD1|TRBJ2-3|-|TRBV5-1
TGCGCCAGCTCTCGTCAAGCGCTAGGGGGCGCAGGAACAGATACGCAGTATTTT
CASSRQALGGAGTDTQYF
>-|TRBJ2-1|-|TRBV5-1
TGCGCCAGCAGCTTGGACAGGGTTGAGCAGTTCTTC
CASSLDRVEQFF
>TRBD1|TRBJ2-7|-|TRBV27
TGTGCCAGCGCCCCCGGGACAGGTTTGTACGAGCAGTACTTC
CASAPGTGLYEQYF
>TRBD2|TRBJ2-1|-|TRBV9
TGTGCCAGCAGCCCGAGGCGGGAGGGCCGACATGAGCAGTTCTTC
CASSPRREGRHEQFF
>-|TRBJ1-1|once|TRBV28
TGTGCCAGCAGTGGTAGGGGGTCTGAAGCTTTCTTT
CASSGRGSEAFF
>TRBD2|TRBJ2-3|-|TRBV6-1
TGTGCCAGCAGTGATAGCGGGAGGGCCTCACATACGCAGTATTTT
CASSDSGRASHTQYF
>-|TRBJ1-2|-|TRBV4-1
TGCGCCAGCAGCCAAGATCGGGTAGGCTATGGCTACACCTTC
CASSQDRVGYGYTF
>TRBD2|TRBJ2-7|-|TRBV6-1
TGTGCCAGCAGTGGAGGACTAGCGGACTCCTACGAGCAGTACTTC
CASSGGLADSYEQYF
>-|TRBJ2-2|-|TRBV9
TGTGCCAGCAGCGCGGCCGGGAGGGGGCGCGTGGACACCGGGGAGCTGTTTTTT
CASSAAGRGRVDTGELFF
>-|TRBJ2-1|-|TRBV27
TGTGCCAGCAGTTTATCGGAGGGTCTGTACAATGAGCAGTTCTTC
CASSLSEGLYNEQFF
>-|TRBJ1-2|-|TRBV27
TGTGCCAGCAGTTCAGGGAACGAGGGCTACACCTTC
CASSSGNEGYTF
>TRBD2|TRBJ2-1|few|TRBV2
TGTGCCAGCAAGGCGCGGGAGCTGGGCAATGAGCAGTTCTTC
CASKARELGNEQFF
>TRBD2|TRBJ2-7|-|TRBV6-6
TGTGCCAGCTGTAAGCGGGAGGGCCACTACGAGCAGTACTTC
CASCKREGHYEQYF
>TRBD1|TRBJ1-1|-|TRBV28
TGTGCCAGCAGTCAACCAGGGACAGGGGCTGAAGCTTTCTTT
CASSQPGTGAEAFF
>-|TRBJ2-7|once|TRBV27
TGTGCCAGCAGTTTTGGGAGTAGCTCCTACGAGCAGTACTTC
CASSFGSSSYEQYF
>-|TRBJ1-1|-|TRBV4-2
TGTGCCAGCAGCCAAGAAGGGGGGAACACTGAAGCTTTCTTT
CASSQEGGNTEAFF